The T cell receptor beta chain described here comes from a study of shared clonotypes between healthy human individuals. Study-wide context: Participating donors consisted of a couple of women and a few men aged 18 to 49. Overall study results and limits: Naive subsets, compared against memory subsets, generally had larger estimated richness values.

This clone was recorded a few times. The antigen is undetermined. The CDR3 is 12 amino acids. V lost 1 base and J 5 bases, leaving 5 bases between the germline ends. Germline CDR1 and CDR2: WSHSY and SAAADI. Deep was the level at which the assay was run. TCRdb's table, derived via immunoSEQ multiplex PCR, lists solely in-frame clones and lacks some. Found here are around 1.1 million clones, 60% to 80% of them singletons; the top ten hold more than 0.85%. The chain joins TRBV10-2 to TRBJ2-5; D gene ambiguous. The source material was memory CD4+ T cells from PBMCs. Regarding subset: CD45RA-negative fraction. This clonotype was sampled from a young man in good health. Some clones in this sample may be carry-over from other donors' samples. The CDR3 is CASSEFSETQYF. The CDR3 DNA reads TGCGCCAGCAGTGAGTTTAGCGAGACCCAGTACTTC.